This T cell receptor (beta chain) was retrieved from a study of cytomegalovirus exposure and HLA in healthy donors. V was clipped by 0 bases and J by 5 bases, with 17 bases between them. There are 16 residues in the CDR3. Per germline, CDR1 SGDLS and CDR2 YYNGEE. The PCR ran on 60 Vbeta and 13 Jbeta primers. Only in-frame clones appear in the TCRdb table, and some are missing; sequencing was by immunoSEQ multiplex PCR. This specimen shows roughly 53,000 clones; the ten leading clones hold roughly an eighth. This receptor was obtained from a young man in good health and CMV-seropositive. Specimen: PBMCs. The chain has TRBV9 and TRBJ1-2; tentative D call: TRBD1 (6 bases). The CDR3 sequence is CASSVDRTAPLYGYTF. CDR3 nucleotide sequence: TGTGCCAGCAGCGTAGATAGGACAGCACCATTATATGGCTACACCTTC.